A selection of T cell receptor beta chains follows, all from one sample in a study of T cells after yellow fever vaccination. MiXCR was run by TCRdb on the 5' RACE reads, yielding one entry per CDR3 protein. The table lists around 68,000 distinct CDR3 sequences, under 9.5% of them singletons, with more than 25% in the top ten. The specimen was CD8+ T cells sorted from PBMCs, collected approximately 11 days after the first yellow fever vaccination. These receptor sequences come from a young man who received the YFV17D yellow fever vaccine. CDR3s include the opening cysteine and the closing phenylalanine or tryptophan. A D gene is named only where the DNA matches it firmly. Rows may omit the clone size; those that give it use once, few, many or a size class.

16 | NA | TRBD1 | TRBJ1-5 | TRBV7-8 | TGTGCCAGCAGCTTAGTTCTCGCAGGGGGAGATCAGCCCCAGCATTTT | CASSLVLAGGDQPQHF
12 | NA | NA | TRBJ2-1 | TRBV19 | TGTGCCAGTAGTATAGGTCAGAATGAGCAGTTCTTC | CASSIGQNEQFF
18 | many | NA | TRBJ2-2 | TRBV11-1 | TGTGCCAGCAGCCCTATTCGTTTAGGGTTTATGGACACCGGGGAGCTGTTTTTT | CASSPIRLGFMDTGELFF
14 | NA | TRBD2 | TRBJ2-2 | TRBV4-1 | TGCGCCAGCAGCGCTGCTAGCGGAACCGGGGAGCTGTTTTTT | CASSAASGTGELFF
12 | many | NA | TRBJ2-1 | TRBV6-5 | TGTGCCAGCAGTTACTCCCTAAATGAGCAGTTCTTC | CASSYSLNEQFF
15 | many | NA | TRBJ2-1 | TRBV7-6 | TGTGCCAGCAGCCCGGGGCTAGCCACCCCCCATGAGCAGTTCTTC | CASSPGLATPHEQFF
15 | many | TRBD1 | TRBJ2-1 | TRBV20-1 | TGCAGTGCTAGAGATCCACAGGGGGCCTACAATGAGCAGTTCTTC | CSARDPQGAYNEQFF
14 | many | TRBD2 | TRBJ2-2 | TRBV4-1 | TGCGCCAGCAGCCAATTGGGACTAGCCGGGGAGCTGTTTTTT | CASSQLGLAGELFF
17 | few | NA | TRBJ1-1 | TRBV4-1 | TGCGCCAGCAGCCAATACCCCGAGACGGGAAGGGGCACTGAAGCTTTCTTT | CASSQYPETGRGTEAFF
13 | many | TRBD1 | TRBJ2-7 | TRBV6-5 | TGTGCCAGCACCTCCGGACAGGGAAACGAGCAGTACTTC | CASTSGQGNEQYF
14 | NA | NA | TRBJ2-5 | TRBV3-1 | TGTGCCAGCAGCCAAGATCGTCCCCACCAGGCCCAGTACTTC | CASSQDRPHQAQYF
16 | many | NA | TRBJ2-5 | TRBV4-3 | TGCGCCAGCAGCCAAGATTTATACAGACACACGGAGACCCAGTACTTC | CASSQDLYRHTETQYF
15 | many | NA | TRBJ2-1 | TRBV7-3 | TGTGCCAGCAGCCCTACGGGTTCGGAATACAATGAGCAGTTCTTC | CASSPTGSEYNEQFF
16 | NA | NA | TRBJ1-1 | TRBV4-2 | TGTGCCATCAGCCCCGGGGTACTCTGTTGGGACACTGAAGCTTTCTTT | CAISPGVLCWDTEAFF
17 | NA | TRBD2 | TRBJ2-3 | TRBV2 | TGTGCCAGCAGTGAGACCTTGACGGGACTAGCCACAGATACGCAGTATTTT | CASSETLTGLATDTQYF
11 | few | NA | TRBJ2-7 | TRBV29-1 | TGCAGCGCCCTGGGGGCAGGGGAGCAGTACTTC | CSALGAGEQYF
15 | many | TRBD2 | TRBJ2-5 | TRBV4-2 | TGTGCCAGCAGCCAAGATAGCGGGGGGGCCGAGACCCAGTACTTC | CASSQDSGGAETQYF
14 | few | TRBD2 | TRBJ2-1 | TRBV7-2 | TGTGCCAGCAGCTTGTCCTGGGGGGGGAATGAGCAGTTCTTC | CASSLSWGGNEQFF
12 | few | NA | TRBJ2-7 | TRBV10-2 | TGCGCCGTGACCGGGACAAGCTACGAGCAGTACTTC | CAVTGTSYEQYF
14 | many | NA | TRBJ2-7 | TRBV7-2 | TGTGCCAGCAGCTTAGGGACAGCAGCCTACGAGCAGTACTTC | CASSLGTAAYEQYF
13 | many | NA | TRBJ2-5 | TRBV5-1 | TGCGCCAGCAGCTTTACCAACCAAGAGACCCAGTACTTC | CASSFTNQETQYF
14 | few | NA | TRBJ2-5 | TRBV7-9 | TGTGCCAGCAGCCCCCCCCAGGGAGCGGAGACCCAGTACTTC | CASSPPQGAETQYF
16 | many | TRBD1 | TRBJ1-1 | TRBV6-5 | TGTGCCAGCAGTTACTACCCCCGGGCTGGGACAGAAGGAGCTTTCTTT | CASSYYPRAGTEGAFF
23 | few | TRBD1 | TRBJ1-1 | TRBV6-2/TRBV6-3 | TGTGCCAGCAGTTACTCGGAACAGGGGGGAGAGGGGTTCCTCTGGGGTCGGCACACTGAAGCTTTCTTT | CASSYSEQGGEGFLWGRHTEAFF
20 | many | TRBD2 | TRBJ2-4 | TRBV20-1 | TGCAGTGCTAGAGATTTTCCCACCTCGACTAGCGGGGGGGCAGGAGACATTCAGTACTTC | CSARDFPTSTSGGAGDIQYF
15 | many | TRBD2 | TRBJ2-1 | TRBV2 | TGTGCCAGCAAACTACTACCGGGGGGTATGAATGAGCAGTTCTTC | CASKLLPGGMNEQFF
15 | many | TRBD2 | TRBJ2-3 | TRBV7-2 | TGTGCCAGCAGCTCAAGCGGGGGGGCAGCAGATACGCAGTATTTT | CASSSSGGAADTQYF
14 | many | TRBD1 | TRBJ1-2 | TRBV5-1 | TGCGCCAGCAGCTTGGAAGGGGGCGCCTATGGCTACACCTTC | CASSLEGGAYGYTF